Each of the 29 T cell receptor beta chains below was sequenced from the same sample in a study of siplizumab effects on memory and regulatory T cells. Method: immunoSEQ multiplex PCR; TCRdb's copy keeps in-frame clones and lacks some. Of about 100,000 clones listed, roughly 90% were seen once; the top ten hold around 1.1%. Input material: CD4+ T cells sorted from blood. Source of these receptors: a human donor in good health.

For this clone: The same CDR3 also results from other DNA sequences found in this sample. The chain joins TRBV5-1 to TRBJ2-3; D not resolved. Trimming left V 5 bases short and J 2 bases short, with 6 bases between. The CDR3 loop spans 12 amino acids. The germline V gene has CDR1 SGHRS and CDR2 YFSETQ. The CDR3 spells CASSPHTDTQYF. As DNA, the CDR3 is TGCGCCAGCAGTCCGCACACAGATACGCAGTATTTT.

The chain employs TRBV7-3 and TRBJ1-1; D unclear. CDR1 and CDR2 from the germline V gene are SGHTA and FQGTGA. This CDR3 spans 14 amino acids. The V end lost 2 bases, the J end lost 2 bases, and 9 bases lay between the germline ends. The CDR3 sequence: CASSLVSSNTEAFF. For the CDR3, the DNA is TGTGCCAGCAGCTTAGTTAGCAGTAACACTGAAGCTTTCTTT.

This chain joins TRBV28 and TRBJ2-7; a possible D gene is TRBD1 (6 bases). CDR1 is MDHEN and CDR2 is SYDVKM in the germline V gene. V was shortened by 7 bases and J by 10 bases, with 14 bases between the two germline ends. CDR3 size: 11 residues. In nucleotides, the CDR3 is TGTGCCAGCACCACAGGGTGGGAACAGTACTTC. Translated, it gives CASTTGWEQYF.

The DNA of the CDR3 is TGCAGCGTTTTCCCTCTTGGGGGTGATTACAATGAGCAGTTCTTC. It codes for CSVFPLGGDYNEQFF. This chain connects TRBV29-1 to TRBJ2-1; D is tentatively TRBD1 or TRBD2 (5 bases each). Germline V gene lookup returns CDR1 SQVTM and CDR2 ANQGSEA. The CDR3 is made up of 15 amino acids. V was pared by 5 bases and J by 4 bases, with 18 bases between.

The chain combines TRBV28 with TRBJ2-7; TRBD1 aligns across 8 bases. Trimming took 3 bases from V and 4 from J; bases not matched to a gene: 5. This CDR3 has 14 residues. Germline V gives CDR1 MDHEN, CDR2 SYDVKM. The CDR3 DNA reads as TGTGCCAGCAGTTTGCGGACAGGGCGGTACGAGCAGTACTTC. The encoded protein is CASSLRTGRYEQYF.

The CDR3 spells CASSVSPTGSGGYTF. The CDR3 DNA follows: TGTGCCAGCAGCGTAAGTCCGACAGGGTCTGGTGGCTACACCTTC. The V gene is TRBV9, the J gene TRBJ1-2; 7 bases map to TRBD1. Germline V gene data show CDR1 as SGDLS and CDR2 as YYNGEE. With 1 base clipped from V and 7 bases from J, the junction kept 10 bases outside the gene matches. This CDR3 has 15 residues. Combining the CDR3 with reference TRBV9 and TRBJ1-2 gives the whole variable domain DSGVTQTPKHLITATGQRVTLRCSPRSGDLSVYWYQQSLDQGLQFLIQYYNGEERAKGNILERFSAQQFPDLHSELNLSSLELGDSALYFCASSVSPTGSGGYTFGSGTRLTVV.

The CDR3 protein is CASSLRTRKQFF. The CDR3 region has the DNA TGTGCCAGCAGCCTGAGGACCCGGAAACAGTTCTTC. This sequence joins TRBV5-8 and TRBJ2-1; D gene uncertain. The ends were cut back, 4 bases at V and 13 bases at J, with 15 bases in the middle. Germline loops: CDR1 SGHTS, CDR2 YDEGEE. The CDR3 sequence is 12 residues long.

This rearrangement joins TRBV19 to TRBJ2-5; D is perhaps TRBD1 or TRBD2 (6 bases each). V lost 4 bases, J lost 4 bases, and 19 bases lay in between. CDR1 and CDR2 from the germline V gene are LNHDA and SQIVND (reference sequence). This CDR3 spans 16 amino acids. The CDR3 region has the DNA TGTGCCAGTAGTAAAACAGGGATCGGGGGTGGAGAGACCCAGTACTTC. Protein sequence: CASSKTGIGGGETQYF.

This clone has more than one count but fewer than ten. This sequence joins TRBV6-6 and TRBJ1-3; TRBD1 might be the D (6 bases). The CDR3 has 13 residues. From germline, CDR1 is MNHNY and CDR2 SVGAGI (reference sequence). Trimming cost V 2 bases and J 9 bases, with 11 bases left between them. The CDR3 DNA reads TGTGCCAGCAGTTACCCCCGGACAGCCACCATATATTTT. Protein: CASSYPRTATIYF.

The genes are TRBV7-9 and TRBJ2-7, with D maybe TRBD1 (8 bases). The length of the CDR3 is 14 residues. V was clipped by 5 bases and J by 5 bases, with 16 bases between them. Germline V gives CDR1 SEHNR, CDR2 FQNEAQ (reference sequence). CDR3 sequence (DNA): TGTGCCAGCAGCGCAAACAGGGGGGGCCACGAGCAGTACTTC. This encodes CASSANRGGHEQYF.

The chain couples TRBV14 to TRBJ1-1; TRBD1 aligns across 7 bases. Germline loops: CDR1 SGHDN, CDR2 FVKESK. The CDR3 covers 14 residues. V shed 1 base and J 8 bases; nucleotides not matched to a gene: 7. The CDR3 DNA reads as TGTGCCAGCAGCCAAGGATTCCCAGGGGGGGAAGCTTTCTTT. The encoded protein is CASSQGFPGGEAFF.

V gene TRBV19 combines with J gene TRBJ2-1, with D tentatively TRBD1 (5 bases). The V end lost 4 bases, the J end lost 0 bases, and 22 bases lay between the germline ends. The germline V gene has CDR1 LNHDA and CDR2 SQIVND (reference sequence). The CDR3 is 19 residues long. DNA of the CDR3: TGTGCCAGTAGTACCCCTCGACAGTTGGCTCTGAGCTCCTACAATGAGCAGTTCTTC. This gives the protein CASSTPRQLALSSYNEQFF. Variable domain in full (rest from reference TRBV19 and TRBJ2-1): DGGITQSPKYLFRKEGQNVTLSCEQNLNHDAMYWYRQDPGQGLRLIYYSQIVNDFQKGDIAEGYSVSREKKESFPLTVTSAQKNPTAFYLCASSTPRQLALSSYNEQFFGPGTRLTVL.

The chain employs TRBV18 and TRBJ2-3; 7 bases are a match to TRBD1. This CDR3 spans 19 amino acids. The trim removed 3 bases at V and 1 base at J, leaving 16 bases unmatched. Germline assignment: CDR1 KGHSH and CDR2 LQKENI. The CDR3 here is CASSPFLPHLRGRTDTQYF. CDR3 in DNA: TGTGCCAGCTCACCGTTCCTTCCACACCTTAGGGGGCGCACAGATACGCAGTATTTT.

The chain is built from TRBV5-6 and TRBJ2-3, with unresolved D. There are 17 residues in the CDR3. Germline CDR1 SGHDT, CDR2 YYEEEE. V lost 2 bases to trimming and J lost 0 bases, with 16 bases between them. This CDR3 reads CASSFRGYQRSTDTQYF. The CDR3 nucleotides read TGTGCCAGCAGCTTTCGTGGCTACCAGAGGAGCACAGATACGCAGTATTTT.

There are a few counts of this clone. The gene calls are TRBV30 and TRBJ1-1; maybe TRBD1 (5 bases). V shed 2 bases and J shed 1 base, with 8 bases lying between them. This CDR3 has 13 residues. CDR1 and CDR2 (germline): GTSNPN, SVGIG (reference sequence). The CDR3 is CAWSRGSNTEAFF. Here the CDR3 DNA reads TGTGCCTGGAGTCGGGGCTCGAACACTGAAGCTTTCTTT.

The rearrangement joins TRBV28 to TRBJ2-1; 7 bases align to TRBD2. Trimming removed 6 bases from V and 10 bases from J; junction bases left unmatched: 15. CDR3 length: 15 amino acids. The V gene's germline CDR1 is MDHEN and CDR2 SYDVKM. The DNA for the CDR3 is TGTGCCAGCAGCGCCCAACGCGGGGGATTCAGCGAGCAGTTCTTC. It codes for CASSAQRGGFSEQFF.

The V gene is TRBV27, the J gene TRBJ2-4, with 7 bases aligning to TRBD2. The CDR3 loop spans 13 amino acids. Germline V gene data show CDR1 as MNHEY and CDR2 as SMNVEV (reference sequence). V lost 0 bases to trimming and J lost 9 bases; unmatched junction nucleotides: 2. The DNA of the CDR3 is TGTGCCAGCAGTTTATCTAGCGGGCGCATTCAGTACTTC. This sequence encodes CASSLSSGRIQYF.

As DNA, the CDR3 is TGTGCCAGCAGCGCCGCCGGAGAGCATACGCAGTATTTT. Translating gives CASSAAGEHTQYF. V gene TRBV9 combines with J gene TRBJ2-3; D is unclear. Trimming pared 3 bases from V and 7 bases from J, leaving 12 bases between. Germline CDR1 and CDR2: SGDLS and YYNGEE. CDR3 length: 13 residues.

The chain has TRBV30 and TRBJ2-1, with TRBD2 identical over 11 bases. CDR1 and CDR2 from the germline V gene are GTSNPN and SVGIG (reference sequence). V was pared by 4 bases and J by 6 bases, with 8 bases of the junction left unmatched. The CDR3 totals 15 residues. CDR3 residues: CAWTLTSGSTNEQFF. DNA for the CDR3: TGTGCCTGGACCCTCACTAGCGGGAGTACCAATGAGCAGTTCTTC.

This clone was detected a few times. The chain is built from TRBV2 and TRBJ1-2; D gene ambiguous. The CDR3 sequence is 13 residues long. V was trimmed by 6 bases and J by 4 bases, leaving 12 bases between them. Germline V gene sequence: CDR1 SNHLY, CDR2 FYNNEI. The CDR3 sequence is CASRPNYTYGYTF. CDR3 nucleotide sequence: TGTGCCAGCAGACCGAACTACACCTATGGCTACACCTTC.

CDR3 bases: TGTGCCAGCAGCTTTGGCGGCGGGAGGGCCCTTTCCTACAATGAGCAGTTCTTC. Translated: CASSFGGGRALSYNEQFF. This chain uses TRBV11-2 with TRBJ2-1, with 9 bases aligning to TRBD2. V dropped 3 bases and J dropped 1; count of bases not matched to a gene: 10. CDR3 length equals 18 residues. In germline, CDR1 is SGHAT, CDR2 FQNNGV. The complete variable domain, with remaining parts taken from reference TRBV11-2 and TRBJ2-1, reads EAGVAQSPRYKIIEKRQSVAFWCNPISGHATLYWYQQILGQGPKLLIQFQNNGVVDDSQLPKDRFSAERLKGVDSTLKIQPAKLEDSAVYLCASSFGGGRALSYNEQFFGPGTRLTVL.

The J gene is TRBJ1-1, the V gene TRBV20-1; unclear D gene. Trimming left V 3 bases short and J 5 bases short, with 7 bases between. From germline, CDR1 is DFQATT and CDR2 SNEGSKA (reference sequence). The CDR3 has 11 residues. This chain's CDR3 is CSASRGTEAFF. The CDR3, as DNA: TGCAGTGCTAGCAGAGGGACTGAAGCTTTCTTT.

The gene calls are TRBV19 and TRBJ1-1, with D hard to call. The CDR3 has 15 amino acids. With 7 bases removed from V and 4 bases from J, the gap between germline ends came to 19 bases. Germline V lookup: CDR1 LNHDA, CDR2 SQIVND (reference sequence). CDR3 amino acids: CASNFGVNFLTEAFF. CDR3 coding DNA: TGTGCCAGTAATTTTGGGGTGAACTTTCTCACTGAAGCTTTCTTT.

The rearrangement joins TRBV28 to TRBJ1-2; the D is unclear. Trimming pared 4 bases from V and 10 bases from J, leaving 13 bases between. CDR1 MDHEN and CDR2 SYDVKM come from the germline V gene. This CDR3 spans 12 amino acids. CDR3 nucleotide sequence: TGTGCCAGCAGTTCCTCAGAGAGGTTCTACACCTTC. Amino acids: CASSSSERFYTF.

This chain links TRBV6-1 with TRBJ2-2, with 8 bases matching TRBD2. The CDR3 totals 15 residues. Germline V gene data show CDR1 as MNHNS and CDR2 as SASEGT. V was clipped by 2 bases and J by 7 bases; unmatched bases: 6. The CDR3 sequence: CASSESGRSGGELFF. As DNA, the CDR3 is TGTGCCAGCAGTGAAAGCGGGAGAAGTGGCGGGGAGCTGTTTTTT.

The chain has TRBV7-2 and TRBJ2-3; the D gene is possibly TRBD2 (6 bases). The CDR3 is made up of 15 amino acids. CDR1 and CDR2 (germline): SGHTA, FQGNSA. The V gene lost 6 bases and the J gene lost 1 base, with 14 bases spanning the gap. The CDR3 region has the DNA TGTGCCAGCAGATCGCGACTAGGGGGCACAGATACGCAGTATTTT. Its translation is CASRSRLGGTDTQYF.

The CDR3 here is CASSQDLGLVLNEQFF. The CDR3 nucleotides are TGTGCCAGCAGCCAAGACCTCGGACTAGTTTTAAATGAGCAGTTCTTC. V and J are TRBV14 and TRBJ2-1; TRBD2 agrees at 7 bases. The V gene end was trimmed by 0 bases and the J gene end by 7 bases; junction bases not matched to a gene: 9. There are 16 residues in the CDR3. In germline, CDR1 is SGHDN, CDR2 FVKESK.

The chain combines TRBV7-3 with TRBJ2-3, with D maybe TRBD2 (7 bases). The CDR3 is 16 residues long. V was clipped by 5 bases and J by 0 bases, with 15 bases between them. Germline V gives CDR1 SGHTA, CDR2 FQGTGA. Written as DNA, the CDR3 is TGTGCCAGCAGCCCGCGGGGGCAGCGGAGCACAGATACGCAGTATTTT. It translates to CASSPRGQRSTDTQYF.

The chain has TRBV6-1 and TRBJ2-3; D unresolved. The CDR3 consists of 13 residues. Germline V gene sequence: CDR1 MNHNS, CDR2 SASEGT. The V end lost 4 bases, the J end lost 4 bases, and 9 bases lay between the germline ends. The CDR3, as DNA: TGTGCCAGCAGTGTCAGCAGACCAGATACGCAGTATTTT. Its protein product is CASSVSRPDTQYF.